The next 3 T cell receptor beta chains were all read from a single sample in a study of beta chain features in type 1 diabetes. The isolated RNA, all of it, was reverse transcribed, so expressed TCRB transcripts were what got sequenced. Assay used: immunoSEQ multiplex PCR; TCRdb lists only in-frame clones, some missing. Of about 220,000 clones listed, about a tenth are singletons. The sequencing input was central memory CD4+ T cells from blood. These receptors were collected from a man between 18 and 29 years old in good health.

V usage is TRBV7-2 and J usage is TRBJ1-3, with 7 positions matching TRBD1. Germline V gene lookup returns CDR1 SGHTA and CDR2 FQGNSA. The CDR3 spans 17 residues. Trimming at V came to 5 bases and at J to 1 base, leaving 11 bases not matched to a gene. The CDR3 bases are TGTGCCAGCAGCCCCACCCGACAGGGATCTTCTGGAAACACCATATATTTT. Residues: CASSPTRQGSSGNTIYF.

This clone was found a few times. The V gene is TRBV5-4, the J gene TRBJ1-1, with D maybe TRBD1 (5 bases). Per the germline V gene, CDR1 is SGHNT and CDR2 is YYREEE (reference sequence). Trimming pared 0 bases from V and 0 bases from J, leaving 12 bases between. This CDR3 is built from 16 residues. The CDR3 DNA follows: TGTGCCAGCAGCTTGGAGGGGCTTCAGTTGAACACTGAAGCTTTCTTT. Amino acids: CASSLEGLQLNTEAFF.

Only a few counts were recorded for this clone. The chain couples TRBV9 to TRBJ2-2; TRBD2 matches 10 bases. With V trimmed by 0 bases and J by 4 bases, 6 bases remained unmatched. In germline, CDR1 is SGDLS, CDR2 YYNGEE. The CDR3 sequence is 17 residues long. CDR3 in DNA: TGTGCCAGCAGCGTAGCTAGCGGGAGAAAGAGCACCGGGGAGCTGTTTTTT. It specifies CASSVASGRKSTGELFF.